Listed here are 22 T cell receptor beta chains from one sample, sequenced in a study of blood T cell repertoires in COVID-19. The table came from immunoSEQ multiplex PCR; TCRdb's copy has only in-frame clones and leaves some out. Counted here are almost 400,000 clones, more than 70% occurring once; the ten biggest clones make up 2.3%. Sequenced sample: peripheral blood. These receptors were collected from a woman aged 55-70 years with COVID-19, enrolled during active disease.

This clone is a singleton in its sample. This chain connects TRBV7-9 to TRBJ1-4; D is unresolved. The V and J ends lost 1 base and 4 bases respectively, with 10 bases between them. The V gene's germline CDR1 is SEHNR and CDR2 FQNEAQ (reference sequence). The length of the CDR3 is 15 residues. CDR3 DNA: TGTGCCAGCAGCTTAGGGCAGACTCGTAATGAAAAACTGTTTTTT. Translating gives CASSLGQTRNEKLFF.

About this clone: Other nucleotide sequences in the sample specify the same CDR3. The J gene is TRBJ2-5, the V gene TRBV7-2; TRBD1 agrees at 7 bases. CDR3 size: 14 residues. The trim removed 5 bases at V and 2 bases at J, leaving 5 bases unmatched. Germline V gene sequence: CDR1 SGHTA, CDR2 FQGNSA. CDR3 loop: CASSPGTVQETQYF. The DNA for the CDR3 is TGTGCCAGCAGCCCCGGGACAGTACAAGAGACCCAGTACTTC. Full variable domain (rest looked up from reference TRBV7-2 and TRBJ2-5): GAGVSQSPSNKVTEKGKDVELRCDPISGHTALYWYRQSLGQGLEFLIYFQGNSAPDKSGLPSDRFSAERTGGSVSTLTIQRTQQEDSAVYLCASSPGTVQETQYFGPGTRLLVL.

The chain links TRBV28 to TRBJ1-5, with 8 positions matching TRBD1. J lost 6 bases, V lost 6 bases, and 7 bases had no gene match. The CDR3 consists of 14 residues. Per germline, CDR1 MDHEN and CDR2 SYDVKM. CDR3 in DNA: TGTGCCAGCAGCCTAGGACAGGGAAGTCAGCCCCAGCATTTT. Its translation is CASSLGQGSQPQHF.

This chain connects TRBV19 to TRBJ2-5, with D maybe TRBD2 (5 bases). Trimming took 6 bases from V and 4 from J, leaving 24 bases between them. Germline values: CDR1 LNHDA, CDR2 SQIVND (reference sequence). The CDR3 runs to 17 residues. CDR3 sequence: CASRRASGGNKGETQYF. The DNA of the CDR3 is TGTGCCAGTAGACGGGCCTCCGGAGGAAACAAGGGAGAGACCCAGTACTTC.

The table lists this clone with a count of one. The chain is built from TRBV18 and TRBJ2-3, with a possible D match to TRBD1 (6 bases). Per the germline V gene, CDR1 is KGHSH and CDR2 is LQKENI. The CDR3 is 15 amino acids. V was shortened by 2 bases and J by 2 bases, with 11 bases between the two germline ends. The DNA of the CDR3 is TGTGCCAGCTCACCAACCAGGGGAAACACAGATACGCAGTATTTT. Protein product: CASSPTRGNTDTQYF.

J is TRBJ2-3 and V is TRBV19, with D hard to call. Germline V gene sequence: CDR1 LNHDA, CDR2 SQIVND (reference sequence). Trimming took 6 bases from V and 5 from J, leaving 12 bases between them. This CDR3 has 13 amino acids. CDR3 sequence: CASSLGHGDTQYF. CDR3 coding DNA: TGTGCCAGTAGCCTTGGGCATGGAGATACGCAGTATTTT.

The chain combines TRBV4-1 with TRBJ2-1; no reliable D call. This CDR3 has 13 residues. Germline assignment: CDR1 MGHRA and CDR2 YSYEKL. The ends were cut back, 1 base at V and 8 bases at J, with 9 bases in the middle. As DNA, the CDR3 is TGCGCCAGCAGCCAAGTCTTGTCCCATGAGCAGTTCTTC. Translated: CASSQVLSHEQFF.

Turning to this clone: Distinct nucleotide sequences in the sample also encode this CDR3. The chain joins TRBV19 to TRBJ1-1; D unresolved. CDR1 and CDR2 from the germline V gene are LNHDA and SQIVND (reference sequence). The V end was cut by 5 bases, the J end by 0 bases, with 7 bases between. This CDR3 spans 13 amino acids. CDR3 DNA sequence: TGTGCCAGTAGTGACAACCTGAACACTGAAGCTTTCTTT. This codes for CASSDNLNTEAFF.

This chain connects TRBV7-3 to TRBJ2-1; TRBD1 matches 9 bases. The CDR3 is made up of 13 amino acids. With V trimmed by 6 bases and J by 7 bases, 4 bases remained unmatched. CDR1 and CDR2 from the germline V gene are SGHTA and FQGTGA. The DNA for the CDR3 is TGTGCCAGCAGTTACAGGGGGCAGAATGAGCAGTTCTTC. Residues: CASSYRGQNEQFF. Supplemented by reference TRBV7-3 and TRBJ2-1, the full variable domain reads GAGVSQTPSNKVTEKGKYVELRCDPISGHTALYWYRQSLGQGPEFLIYFQGTGAADDSGLPNDRFFAVRPEGSVSTLKIQRTERGDSAVYLCASSYRGQNEQFFGPGTRLTVL.

This chain connects TRBV5-1 to TRBJ2-7, with TRBD2 matching over 11 bases. J gave up 4 bases and V 4 bases, and 4 bases lay outside the gene matches. The CDR3 spans 14 residues. CDR1 and CDR2 from the germline V gene are SGHRS and YFSETQ. The CDR3, as DNA: TGCGCCAGCAGCCGACTAGCGGGGAAGTACGAGCAGTACTTC. This sequence encodes CASSRLAGKYEQYF.

The genes are TRBV13 and TRBJ2-1; the D gene is possibly TRBD2 (6 bases). The CDR3 is 15 residues long. Deletions cut 3 bases from V and 8 bases from J, with 17 bases between. The V gene's germline CDR1 is PRHDT and CDR2 FYEKMQ (reference sequence). The DNA of the CDR3 is TGTGCCAGCAGCTTTTTTCGGGAGCCGGGGGATGAGCAGTTCTTC. It translates to CASSFFREPGDEQFF.

The V and J genes are TRBV18 and TRBJ1-1, with D perhaps TRBD1 (6 bases). The CDR3 contains 16 residues. The germline gives CDR1 KGHSH, CDR2 LQKENI. Trimming stripped 3 bases from V and 1 base from J, with 15 bases between. The CDR3 sequence: CASSPFTTGTNTEAFF. For the CDR3, the DNA is TGTGCCAGCTCACCTTTCACCACAGGGACGAACACTGAAGCTTTCTTT.

The genes are TRBV7-2 and TRBJ1-1, with TRBD1 identical over 7 bases. This CDR3 has 15 residues. Looked up from germline, CDR1 is SGHTA and CDR2 is FQGNSA. Trimming removed 4 bases from V and 2 bases from J; junction bases left unmatched: 7. CDR3 DNA: TGTGCCAGCAGCTCGTCAGGACAGGCAAACACTGAAGCTTTCTTT. Its translation is CASSSSGQANTEAFF.

In this sample, this clone turned up once. The chain links TRBV24-1 to TRBJ2-3; tentative D call: TRBD1 (5 bases). Trimming cost V 5 bases and J 1 base, with 6 bases left between them. Per germline, CDR1 KGHDR and CDR2 SFDVKD. There are 13 residues in the CDR3. CDR3 loop: CATSVGRTDTQYF. The CDR3 nucleotides are TGTGCCACCAGTGTGGGGCGCACAGATACGCAGTATTTT.

The chain is built from TRBV28 and TRBJ2-7, with 9 bases identical to TRBD2. Germline trimming cut 8 bases from V and 1 base from J; bases unmatched to any gene: 3. CDR3 length: 13 amino acids. In germline, CDR1 is MDHEN, CDR2 SYDVKM. DNA of the CDR3: TGTGCCAGCCGGCTAGCGGGGTCCTACGAGCAGTACTTC. It translates to CASRLAGSYEQYF.

This sequence joins TRBV6-6 and TRBJ1-5, with D possibly matching TRBD1 (5 bases). The CDR3 has 16 residues. The V gene's germline CDR1 is MNHNY and CDR2 SVGAGI (reference sequence). Trimming removed 2 bases from V and 11 bases from J, with 22 bases in between. Written as DNA, the CDR3 is TGTGCCAGCAGTTACGTTCGGGGGGAGGGATCAGACACCCAGCATTTT. Translation: CASSYVRGEGSDTQHF.

This clone was recorded once. The rearrangement uses TRBV5-1 and TRBJ1-1; unclear D gene. Per germline, CDR1 SGHRS and CDR2 YFSETQ. This CDR3 spans 14 amino acids. The V and J ends lost 1 base and 6 bases respectively, with 13 bases between them. The CDR3 reads CASSLTVAGAEAFF. CDR3 in DNA: TGCGCCAGCAGCTTGACGGTCGCGGGCGCTGAAGCTTTCTTT.

The chain joins TRBV19 to TRBJ1-2, with TRBD1 matching 7 bases. Looked up from germline, CDR1 is LNHDA and CDR2 is SQIVND (reference sequence). CDR3 length: 14 amino acids. Unmatched junction bases numbered 7, after V lost 7 bases and J lost 2 bases. DNA for the CDR3: TGTGCCAGTAACCCCCCGGGACAGAACTATGGCTACACCTTC. This translates into CASNPPGQNYGYTF.

V is TRBV19 and J is TRBJ1-4; 7 nucleotides agree with TRBD1. Germline V lookup: CDR1 LNHDA, CDR2 SQIVND (reference sequence). The V gene end was trimmed by 7 bases and the J gene end by 0 bases; junction bases not matched to a gene: 5. The CDR3 length is 15 residues. The CDR3 DNA follows: TGTGCCAGTACCGACAGGGTCCCAACTAATGAAAAACTGTTTTTT. Translation: CASTDRVPTNEKLFF.

This sequence joins TRBV18 and TRBJ2-2, with D unclear. Per the germline V gene, CDR1 is KGHSH and CDR2 is LQKENI. The CDR3 covers 16 residues. Trimming took off 3 bases at V and 1 base at J, with 12 bases between the two ends. This chain's CDR3 is CASSPAVIKNTGELFF. The CDR3 nucleotides read TGTGCCAGCTCACCGGCGGTCATCAAGAACACCGGGGAGCTGTTTTTT.

CDR3 sequence (DNA): TGTGCCTGGAGTGTACTTAAGACAGGGTCCTACGAGCAGTACTTC. This codes for CAWSVLKTGSYEQYF. The chain employs TRBV30 and TRBJ2-7; 7 nucleotides line up with TRBD1. The V gene end was trimmed by 0 bases and the J gene end by 1 base; junction bases not matched to a gene: 6. The CDR3 runs to 15 residues. Germline V gene lookup returns CDR1 GTSNPN and CDR2 SVGIG (reference sequence). The entire variable domain, with the rest obtained from reference TRBV30 and TRBJ2-7, is as follows: SQTIHQWPATLVQPVGSPLSLECTVEGTSNPNLYWYRQAAGRGLQLLFYSVGIGQISSEVPQNLSASRPQDRQFILSSKKLLLSDSGFYLCAWSVLKTGSYEQYFGPGTRLTVT.

The chain combines TRBV7-8 with TRBJ2-2; D call uncertain. The CDR3 covers 15 residues. CDR1 SGHVS and CDR2 FQNEAQ come from the germline V gene. The V end was cut by 0 bases, the J end by 5 bases, with 10 bases between. The CDR3 nucleotides are TGTGCCAGCAGCTTAGCCGGAGATCGAACCGGGGAGCTGTTTTTT. Its protein product is CASSLAGDRTGELFF.